Below are 25 T cell receptor beta chains sequenced from a single sample in a study of control samples from healthy donors and cancer patients. Repertoires were generated with immunoSEQ multiplex PCR, while TCRdb's copy carries only in-frame clones and drops some. This sample has fewer than 200,000 clones, with 85% to 90% found just once. The specimen was blood. All receptors derive from a woman aged 50 to 65 in good health.

Turning to this clone: The identical CDR3 is also encoded by other nucleotide sequences in the sample. This chain links TRBV5-5 with TRBJ2-1; tentatively, D is TRBD1 or TRBD2 (7 bases each). Germline loops: CDR1 SGHKS, CDR2 YYEKEE (reference sequence). The V gene lost 6 bases and the J gene lost 9 bases, with 25 bases spanning the gap. The CDR3 contains 16 residues. CDR3 sequence reads: CASTNLRGGSSGEQFF. The CDR3 DNA follows: TGTGCCAGCACCAATCTCAGGGGGGGTTCGTCGGGTGAGCAGTTCTTC.

The CDR3, as DNA: TGTGCCAGCAGTTTATCTATTAGGGACTACGAAAAACTGTTTTTT. As protein: CASSLSIRDYEKLFF. The chain links TRBV27 to TRBJ1-4, with D tentatively TRBD1 (5 bases). V lost 0 bases and J 8 bases, leaving 13 bases between the germline ends. This CDR3 contains 15 residues. Germline V gene lookup returns CDR1 MNHEY and CDR2 SMNVEV (reference sequence).

V gene TRBV29-1 combines with J gene TRBJ1-1; a weak D match, TRBD1 (6 bases). The CDR3 is 13 amino acids. Germline lookup yields CDR1 SQVTM and CDR2 ANQGSEA. The ends were cut back, 5 bases at V and 6 bases at J, with 16 bases in the middle. The CDR3 here is CSVSTGIGAEAFF. CDR3 nucleotides: TGCAGCGTTTCCACAGGGATCGGCGCTGAAGCTTTCTTT.

Comment on this clone: Other nucleotide sequences in the sample specify the same CDR3. The chain couples TRBV7-3 to TRBJ2-3; either TRBD1 or TRBD2 may fit D (6 bases each). Trimming took 4 bases from V and 5 from J, leaving 19 bases between them. Germline values: CDR1 SGHTA, CDR2 FQGTGA. The CDR3 spans 16 residues. As DNA, the CDR3 is TGTGCCAGCAGCTACCTATCCGGGGGCCGGGGAGATACGCAGTATTTT. This codes for CASSYLSGGRGDTQYF.

The rearrangement links TRBV7-2 to TRBJ2-3; unclear D gene. Between the trimmed V and J ends, which lost 6 bases and 0 bases, there was a span of 13 bases. Germline CDR1 is SGHTA and CDR2 is FQGNSA. The CDR3 length is 15 residues. The CDR3 spells CASSFQATSTDTQYF. CDR3 DNA: TGTGCCAGCAGTTTCCAGGCGACTAGCACAGATACGCAGTATTTT.

V gene TRBV10-3 combines with J gene TRBJ2-1; the D gene is possibly TRBD2 (6 bases). The CDR3 covers 14 residues. Germline lookup yields CDR1 ENHRY and CDR2 SYGVKD. Trimming took off 6 bases at V and 7 bases at J, with 16 bases between the two ends. Here the CDR3 DNA reads TGTGCCATCAGCCTTAGCGGTCCGGGTAATGAGCAGTTCTTC. Protein sequence: CAISLSGPGNEQFF.

The gene calls are TRBV28 and TRBJ1-5; D possibly corresponds to TRBD1 (6 bases). CDR3 length equals 13 residues. The V and J ends lost 5 bases and 3 bases respectively, with 8 bases between them. CDR1 and CDR2 (germline): MDHEN, SYDVKM. Here the CDR3 DNA reads TGTGCCAGCAGTACAGGGATCAATCAGCCCCAGCATTTT. Amino acids: CASSTGINQPQHF.

V gene TRBV7-3 combines with J gene TRBJ2-1; D might be TRBD2 (6 bases). Per the germline V gene, CDR1 is SGHTA and CDR2 is FQGTGA. The CDR3 is made up of 14 amino acids. V lost 5 bases and J lost 7, with 15 bases in between. CDR3: CASSVPGRGNEQFF. In DNA form, the CDR3 reads TGTGCCAGCAGCGTACCGGGGCGGGGAAATGAGCAGTTCTTC.

This rearrangement joins TRBV30 to TRBJ2-7, with D maybe TRBD2 (5 bases). The CDR3 runs 13 residues. V lost 8 bases and J lost 3, with 17 bases in between. In germline, CDR1 is GTSNPN, CDR2 SVGIG (reference sequence). The CDR3: CAVGRGESYEQYF. DNA of the CDR3: TGTGCCGTCGGCCGGGGAGAGAGCTACGAGCAGTACTTC.

The chain carries TRBV7-2 and TRBJ1-4; 9 nucleotides match TRBD1. J lost 9 bases, V lost 6 bases, and 11 bases had no gene match. Germline V lookup: CDR1 SGHTA, CDR2 FQGNSA. CDR3 length: 15 residues. The CDR3 sequence is CASSWSGTGRQKLFF. CDR3 nucleotide sequence: TGTGCCAGCAGTTGGTCCGGGACAGGGCGGCAAAAACTGTTTTTT.

The CDR3 nucleotides are TGTGCCAGCAGTAACTTAGCGGGGGTAACAGATACGCAGTATTTT. This translates into CASSNLAGVTDTQYF. V gene TRBV6-5 combines with J gene TRBJ2-3; 9 nucleotides match TRBD2. Unmatched junction bases numbered 6, after V lost 5 bases and J lost 3 bases. The CDR3 is 15 residues long. Germline assignment: CDR1 MNHEY and CDR2 SVGAGI.

The chain links TRBV12-3 or TRBV12-4 to TRBJ1-2; no clear D. V dropped 3 bases and J dropped 8 bases, with 7 bases sitting between them. The CDR3 is made up of 11 amino acids. The CDR3: CASSFRMGYTF. CDR3 bases: TGTGCCAGCAGTTTCCGTATGGGCTACACCTTC.

This clone showed up just once. The chain couples TRBV30 to TRBJ1-3, with 7 bases identical to TRBD1. With V trimmed by 5 bases and J by 0 bases, 10 bases remained unmatched. The CDR3 has 16 amino acids. Germline V CDR1 and CDR2: GTSNPN, SVGIG (reference sequence). The CDR3 nucleotides read TGTGCCTGGGACAGACCGGGGACAGCCTCTGGAAACACCATATATTTT. Its protein is CAWDRPGTASGNTIYF.

As concerns this clone: The germline gene is not matched at one end of the junction; a read error may be the cause. The chain links TRBV11-2 to TRBJ2-3, with TRBD1 matching over 9 bases. CDR3 size: 14 residues. The germline V gene has CDR1 SGHAT and CDR2 FQNNGV. This CDR3 is CARPGQGLVGPPNF. CDR3 DNA sequence: TGTGCCAGACCGGGACAGGGACTCGTTGGTCCACCCAATTTT.

This clone was recorded once. This rearrangement joins TRBV5-8 to TRBJ1-5; 7 positions match TRBD1. CDR1 and CDR2 from the germline V gene are SGHTS and YDEGEE. CDR3 size: 16 residues. V lost 4 bases to trimming and J lost 0 bases; unmatched junction nucleotides: 7. CDR3 DNA sequence: TGTGCCAGCAGCCCTTCGACAGGGTATAGCAATCAGCCCCAGCATTTT. It encodes CASSPSTGYSNQPQHF.

The chain is built from TRBV4-3 and TRBJ2-4; D uncertain. Germline-derived CDR1 and CDR2 are LGHNA and YSLEER. V gave up 1 base and J gave up 6 bases, with 10 bases separating them. The CDR3 runs to 14 residues. The CDR3 here is CASSQAQWRNIQYF. CDR3 coding DNA: TGCGCCAGCAGCCAAGCGCAGTGGCGAAACATTCAGTACTTC.

V gene TRBV10-3 combines with J gene TRBJ1-1; D uncertain. CDR3 length equals 13 residues. Between the trimmed V and J ends, which lost 5 bases and 10 bases, there was a span of 17 bases. The germline gives CDR1 ENHRY, CDR2 SYGVKD. The CDR3 here is CAISSGPRPGAFF. The CDR3 region has the DNA TGTGCCATCAGTTCCGGGCCCCGACCCGGAGCTTTCTTT.

V is TRBV6-2 or TRBV6-3 and J is TRBJ1-5, with 9 nucleotides matching TRBD1. With V trimmed by 5 bases and J by 6 bases, 8 bases remained unmatched. The CDR3 is made up of 15 amino acids. In germline, CDR1 is MNHEY, CDR2 SVGEGT. This CDR3 is CASSTYRGRRQPQHF. The CDR3, as DNA: TGTGCCAGCAGTACTTACAGGGGGCGACGTCAGCCCCAGCATTTT.

This sequence joins TRBV4-3 and TRBJ1-3; 7 bases agree with TRBD1. Germline values: CDR1 LGHNA, CDR2 YSLEER. J gave up 1 base and V 4 bases, and 10 bases lay outside the gene matches. CDR3 length: 17 amino acids. CDR3 bases: TGCGCCAGCAGCCTTACGATGACAGGGAAGTCTGGAAACACCATATATTTT. Protein sequence: CASSLTMTGKSGNTIYF.

In this sample, this clone turned up a few times. The rearrangement links TRBV6-1 to TRBJ2-5; TRBD1 aligns across 9 bases. There are 14 residues in the CDR3. Germline assignment: CDR1 MNHNS and CDR2 SASEGT. J was trimmed by 2 bases and V by 3 bases; bases with no gene match: 1. CDR3 nucleotide sequence: TGTGCCAGCAGTGAGACAGGGGGGCAAGAGACCCAGTACTTC. Protein sequence: CASSETGGQETQYF.

The V gene is TRBV9, the J gene TRBJ2-1; 9 nucleotides agree with TRBD2. Germline V lookup: CDR1 SGDLS, CDR2 YYNGEE. V gave up 1 base and J gave up 3 bases; unmatched junction bases: 5. This CDR3 spans 16 amino acids. The CDR3 spells CASSVMSRGGYNEQFF. In DNA, the CDR3 is TGTGCCAGCAGCGTAATGTCGCGGGGGGGCTACAATGAGCAGTTCTTC.

The chain is built from TRBV4-2 and TRBJ2-3; 7 nucleotides align to TRBD1. Trimming cost V 8 bases and J 3 bases; bases outside gene matches: 8. The CDR3 is 14 residues long. Germline CDR1 LGHNA, CDR2 YNFKEQ. The CDR3 coding sequence is TGTGCCAGCCGAACCGACAGGGCGACAGATACGCAGTATTTT. Translated, it gives CASRTDRATDTQYF.

This clone was picked up one time. This chain connects TRBV5-6 to TRBJ2-3, with D maybe TRBD2 (5 bases). Deletions cut 7 bases from V and 3 bases from J, with 6 bases between. The CDR3 consists of 11 residues. The germline V gene has CDR1 SGHDT and CDR2 YYEEEE. CDR3 bases: TGTGCCAGCGGCGGGACAGATACGCAGTATTTT. Translating it yields CASGGTDTQYF.

The V and J genes are TRBV9 and TRBJ2-2; no reliable D call. The CDR3 runs 16 residues. Germline V lookup: CDR1 SGDLS, CDR2 YYNGEE. The ends were cut back, 0 bases at V and 0 bases at J, with 9 bases in the middle. The CDR3 is CASSVGADPNTGELFF. The CDR3 bases are TGTGCCAGCAGCGTAGGTGCGGACCCGAACACCGGGGAGCTGTTTTTT.

This clone was seen a handful of times. The chain has TRBV28 and TRBJ1-6; D is perhaps TRBD1 (5 bases). Germline V gene sequence: CDR1 MDHEN, CDR2 SYDVKM. This CDR3 region has 14 residues. V was pared by 5 bases and J by 9 bases, with 14 bases between. CDR3 in DNA: TGTGCCAGCAGTAGACAGCCCAACACTTCACCCCTCCACTTT. It is translated as CASSRQPNTSPLHF.